This TCR beta chain was obtained from a study of beta chain features in type 1 diabetes. In the case of this clone: As yet, its antigen is unknown.

Every bit of the isolated RNA underwent reverse transcription, so sequencing read expressed TCRB transcripts. This table comes from immunoSEQ multiplex PCR, and its TCRdb copy is limited to in-frame clones, with some not included. In the table there are approximately 100,000 clones, 28% of which are singletons. The V gene lost 3 bases and the J gene lost 3 bases, with 26 bases spanning the gap. Germline CDR1 MNHEY, CDR2 SMNVEV (reference sequence). This CDR3 comprises 19 residues. Study conclusions and caveats: TCRB CDR3 length was moderately but significantly reduced in all four CD4+ subsets of Type 1 diabetes patients. PCR may have favored shorter templates equally in patients and controls.

The receptor comes from a woman aged 18-29 years with type 1 diabetes. This chain connects TRBV27 to TRBJ1-2; maybe TRBD1 (6 bases). The sequenced sample consisted of central memory CD4+ T cells from blood. The CDR3 DNA follows: TGTGCCAGCAGTTTCGTAGGTCAGATATGGGACAAGTCCCACTATGGCTACACCTTC. Amino acids: CASSFVGQIWDKSHYGYTF.